This T cell receptor (beta chain) comes out of a study of human T cells and chemical hapten exposure. As for the study in general: For the roughly 26-week duration of the study, patients were given weekly doses of diphenylcyclopropenone on the scalp. Chiefly women, the patients showed alopecia areata, totalis or universalis. Variability of per-sample TCR yields stemmed mainly from small differences in pooled library volume. Study outcomes and limitations: Given that the donors had alopecia, their immune response may differ from that seen in healthy people.

Of note for this clonotype: Antigen: not known.

MiXCR was run by TCRdb on the RACE reads, yielding one entry per CDR3 protein. The table shows tens of thousands of distinct CDR3 sequences, with about 11% occurring only once. The CDR3 totals 13 residues. V was shortened by 1 base and J by 3 bases, with 4 bases between the two germline ends. Germline-derived CDR1 and CDR2 are LGHNA and YSLEER. Sample time point: pre-sensitization, week 0. The treatment was: therapeutic diphenylcyclopropenone sensitization with weekly scalp DPC. This sequence originates from a woman between 35 and 50 years old with alopecia areata. Some clones in this sample may be carry-over from other donors' samples. Sequenced material: whole blood, taken in connection with sensitization to the hapten diphenylcyclopropenone (DPC). The chain employs TRBV4-3 and TRBJ1-5; D gene ambiguous. CDR3 region: CASSQGVNQPQHF. The CDR3 nucleotides read TGCGCCAGCAGCCAAGGGGTCAATCAGCCCCAGCATTTT.